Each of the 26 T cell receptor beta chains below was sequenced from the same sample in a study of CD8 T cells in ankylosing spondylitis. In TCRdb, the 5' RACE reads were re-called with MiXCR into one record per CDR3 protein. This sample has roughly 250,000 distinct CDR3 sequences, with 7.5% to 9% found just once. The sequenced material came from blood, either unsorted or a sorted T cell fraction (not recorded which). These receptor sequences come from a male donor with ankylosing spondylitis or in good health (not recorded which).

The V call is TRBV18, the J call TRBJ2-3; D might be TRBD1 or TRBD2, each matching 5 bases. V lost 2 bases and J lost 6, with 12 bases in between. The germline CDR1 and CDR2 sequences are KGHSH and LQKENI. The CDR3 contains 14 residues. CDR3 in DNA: TGTGCCAGCTCACCAGATTCCAGGGAGGATACGCAGTATTTT. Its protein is CASSPDSREDTQYF.

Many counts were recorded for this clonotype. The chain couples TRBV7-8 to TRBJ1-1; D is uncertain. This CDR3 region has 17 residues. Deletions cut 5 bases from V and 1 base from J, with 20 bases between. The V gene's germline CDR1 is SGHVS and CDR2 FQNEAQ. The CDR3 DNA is TGTGCCAGCAGCCCCCTGTCATCCGGTGGCCGGAACACTGAAGCTTTCTTT. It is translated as CASSPLSSGGRNTEAFF.

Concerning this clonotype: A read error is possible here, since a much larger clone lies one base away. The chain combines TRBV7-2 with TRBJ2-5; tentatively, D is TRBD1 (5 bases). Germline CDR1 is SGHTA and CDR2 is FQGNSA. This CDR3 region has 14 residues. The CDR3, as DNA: TGTGCCAGCAGCCAAACCAGGGCCGGAGAGACCCAGTGCTTC. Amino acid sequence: CASSQTRAGETQCF.

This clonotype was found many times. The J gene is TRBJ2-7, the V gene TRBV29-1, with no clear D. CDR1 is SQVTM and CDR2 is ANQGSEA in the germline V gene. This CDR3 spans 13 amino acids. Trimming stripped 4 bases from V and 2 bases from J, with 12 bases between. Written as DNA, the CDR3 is TGCAGCGTTGTGCCGGATACGACCTACGAGCAGTACTTC. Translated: CSVVPDTTYEQYF.

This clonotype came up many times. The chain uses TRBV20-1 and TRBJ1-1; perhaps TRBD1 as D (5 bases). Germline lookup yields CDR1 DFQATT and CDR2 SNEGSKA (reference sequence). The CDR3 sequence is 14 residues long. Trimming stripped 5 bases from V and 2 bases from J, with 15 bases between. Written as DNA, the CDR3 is TGCAGTGCTCGTAAAAACGACAGAAACACTGAAGCTTTCTTT. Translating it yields CSARKNDRNTEAFF.

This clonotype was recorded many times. In DNA form, the CDR3 reads TGTGCCAGCAGCGGCCGGGGTTATTACAATGAGCAGTTCTTC. As protein: CASSGRGYYNEQFF. The chain carries TRBV6-1 and TRBJ2-1; perhaps TRBD2 as D (5 bases). The germline CDR1 and CDR2 sequences are MNHNS and SASEGT. This CDR3 has 14 residues. V lost 6 bases and J 4 bases, leaving 13 bases between the germline ends.

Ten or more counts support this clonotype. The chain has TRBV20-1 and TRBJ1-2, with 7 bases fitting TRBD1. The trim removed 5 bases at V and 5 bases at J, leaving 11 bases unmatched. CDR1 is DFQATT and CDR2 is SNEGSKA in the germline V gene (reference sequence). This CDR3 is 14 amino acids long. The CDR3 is CSALPRTGLYGYTF. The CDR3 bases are TGCAGTGCTCTACCCCGGACAGGCTTATATGGCTACACCTTC.

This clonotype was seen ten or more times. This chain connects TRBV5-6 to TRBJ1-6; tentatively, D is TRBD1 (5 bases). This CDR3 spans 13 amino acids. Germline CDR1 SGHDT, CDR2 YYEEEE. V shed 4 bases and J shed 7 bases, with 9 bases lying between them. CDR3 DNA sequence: TGTGCCAGCAGCCGAAAGGGGAATTCACCCCTCCACTTT. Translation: CASSRKGNSPLHF.

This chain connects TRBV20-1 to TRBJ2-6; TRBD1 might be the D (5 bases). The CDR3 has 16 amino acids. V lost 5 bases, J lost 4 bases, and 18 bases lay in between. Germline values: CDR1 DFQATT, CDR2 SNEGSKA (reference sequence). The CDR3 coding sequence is TGCAGTGCTCCAGACAGCAGCAGGGCAGGGGCCAACGTCCTGACTTTC. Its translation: CSAPDSSRAGANVLTF.

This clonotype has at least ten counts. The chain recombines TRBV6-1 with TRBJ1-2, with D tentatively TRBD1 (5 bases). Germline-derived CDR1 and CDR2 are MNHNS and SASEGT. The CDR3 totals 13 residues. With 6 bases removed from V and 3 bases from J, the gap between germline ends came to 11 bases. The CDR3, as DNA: TGTGCCAGCAGAGGGACCTACGACTATGGCTACACCTTC. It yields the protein CASRGTYDYGYTF.

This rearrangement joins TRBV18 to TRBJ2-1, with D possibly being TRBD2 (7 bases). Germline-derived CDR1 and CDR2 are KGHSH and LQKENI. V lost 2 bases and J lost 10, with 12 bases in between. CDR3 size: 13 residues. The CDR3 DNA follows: TGTGCCAGCTCACCAAGCAGGGGAGGGGAGCAGTTCTTC. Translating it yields CASSPSRGGEQFF.

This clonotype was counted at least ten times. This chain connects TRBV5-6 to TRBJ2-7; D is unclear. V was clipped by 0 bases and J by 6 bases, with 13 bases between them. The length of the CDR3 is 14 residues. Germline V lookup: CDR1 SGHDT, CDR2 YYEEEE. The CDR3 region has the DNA TGTGCCAGCAGCTTGGGGGGTCCAGAAGGCGAGCAGTACTTC. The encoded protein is CASSLGGPEGEQYF.

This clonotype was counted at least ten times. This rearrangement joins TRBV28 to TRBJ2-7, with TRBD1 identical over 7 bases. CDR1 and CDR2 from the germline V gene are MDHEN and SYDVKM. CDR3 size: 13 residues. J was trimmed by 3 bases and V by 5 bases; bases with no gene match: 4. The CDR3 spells CASSRTGVYEQYF. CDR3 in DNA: TGTGCCAGCAGTAGGACAGGCGTCTACGAGCAGTACTTC. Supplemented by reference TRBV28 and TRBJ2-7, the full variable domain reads DVKVTQSSRYLVKRTGEKVFLECVQDMDHENMFWYRQDPGLGLRLIYFSYDVKMKEKGDIPEGYSVSREKKERFSLILESASTNQTSMYLCASSRTGVYEQYFGPGTRLTVT.

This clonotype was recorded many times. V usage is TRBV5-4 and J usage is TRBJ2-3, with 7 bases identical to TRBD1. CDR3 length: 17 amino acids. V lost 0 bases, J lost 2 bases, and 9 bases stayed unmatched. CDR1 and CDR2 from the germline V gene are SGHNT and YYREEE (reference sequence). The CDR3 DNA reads TGTGCCAGCAGCTTGGCCCGGGACAGCCAAATCACAGATACGCAGTATTTT. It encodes CASSLARDSQITDTQYF.

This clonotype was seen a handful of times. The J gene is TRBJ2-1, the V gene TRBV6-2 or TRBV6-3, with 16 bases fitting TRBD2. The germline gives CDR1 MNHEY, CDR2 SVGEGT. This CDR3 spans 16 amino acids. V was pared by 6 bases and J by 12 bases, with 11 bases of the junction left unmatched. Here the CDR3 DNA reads TGTGCCAGCAGCAACGCTGGGACTAGCGGGAGGGCTCGGCAGTTCTTC. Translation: CASSNAGTSGRARQFF.

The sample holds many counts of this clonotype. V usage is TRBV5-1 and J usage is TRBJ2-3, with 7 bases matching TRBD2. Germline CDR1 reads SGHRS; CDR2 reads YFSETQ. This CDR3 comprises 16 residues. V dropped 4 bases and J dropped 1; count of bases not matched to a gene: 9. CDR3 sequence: CASSLPASGGTDTQYF. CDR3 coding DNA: TGCGCCAGCAGCCTGCCCGCTAGCGGAGGCACAGATACGCAGTATTTT.

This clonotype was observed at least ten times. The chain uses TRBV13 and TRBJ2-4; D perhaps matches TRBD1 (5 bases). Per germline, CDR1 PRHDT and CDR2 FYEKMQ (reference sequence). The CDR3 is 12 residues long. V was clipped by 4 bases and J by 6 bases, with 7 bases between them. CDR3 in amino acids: CASSSDRNIQYF. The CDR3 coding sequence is TGTGCCAGCAGCTCCGACAGAAACATTCAGTACTTC.

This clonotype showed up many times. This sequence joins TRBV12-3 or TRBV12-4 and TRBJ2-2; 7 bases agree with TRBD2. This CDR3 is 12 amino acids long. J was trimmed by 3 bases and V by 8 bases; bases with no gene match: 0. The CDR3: CASGGDTGELFF. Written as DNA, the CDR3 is TGTGCCAGCGGGGGGGACACCGGGGAGCTGTTTTTT.

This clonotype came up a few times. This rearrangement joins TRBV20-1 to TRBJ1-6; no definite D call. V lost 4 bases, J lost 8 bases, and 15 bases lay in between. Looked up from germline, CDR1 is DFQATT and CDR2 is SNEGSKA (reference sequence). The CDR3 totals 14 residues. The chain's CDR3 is CSAKVNGRDSPLHF. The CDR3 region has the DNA TGCAGTGCTAAAGTCAACGGGAGAGATTCACCCCTCCACTTT.

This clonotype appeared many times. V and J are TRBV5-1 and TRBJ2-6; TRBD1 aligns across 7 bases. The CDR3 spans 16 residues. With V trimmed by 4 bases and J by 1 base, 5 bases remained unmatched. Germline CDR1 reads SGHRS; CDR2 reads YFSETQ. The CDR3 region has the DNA TGCGCCAGCAGCGTGGGACAGCCTTCTGGGGCCAACGTCCTGACTTTC. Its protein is CASSVGQPSGANVLTF.

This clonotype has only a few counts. The CDR3 DNA reads as TGTGCCAGCAGCTTGTGGTCAGGGGCTAATTCACCCCTCCACTTT. Amino acid sequence: CASSLWSGANSPLHF. The genes are TRBV5-5 and TRBJ1-6; tentatively, D is TRBD1 (6 bases). CDR1 is SGHKS, CDR2 YYEKEE, per germline (reference sequence). There are 15 residues in the CDR3. Between the trimmed V and J ends, which lost 1 base and 6 bases, there was a span of 11 bases.

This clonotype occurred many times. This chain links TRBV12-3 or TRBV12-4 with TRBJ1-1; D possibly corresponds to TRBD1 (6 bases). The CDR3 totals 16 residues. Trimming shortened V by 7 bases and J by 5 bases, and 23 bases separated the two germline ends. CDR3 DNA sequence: TGTGCCAGCACCCTGGTCCCGACCCAAGGGGGGACTGAAGCTTTCTTT. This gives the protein CASTLVPTQGGTEAFF.

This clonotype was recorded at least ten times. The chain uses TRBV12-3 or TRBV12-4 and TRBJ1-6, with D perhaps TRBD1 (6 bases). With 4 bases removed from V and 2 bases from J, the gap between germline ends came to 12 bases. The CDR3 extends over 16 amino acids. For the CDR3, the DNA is TGTGCCAGCAGTTCAAAGGGGGGCCCCTATAATTCACCCCTCCACTTT. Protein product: CASSSKGGPYNSPLHF.

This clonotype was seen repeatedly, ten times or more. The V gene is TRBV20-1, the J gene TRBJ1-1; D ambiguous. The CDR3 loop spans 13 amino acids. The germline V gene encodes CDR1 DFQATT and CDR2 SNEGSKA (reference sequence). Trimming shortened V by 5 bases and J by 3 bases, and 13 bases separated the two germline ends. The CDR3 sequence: CSASRGSDTEAFF. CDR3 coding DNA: TGCAGTGCTTCCAGAGGGTCGGACACTGAAGCTTTCTTT.

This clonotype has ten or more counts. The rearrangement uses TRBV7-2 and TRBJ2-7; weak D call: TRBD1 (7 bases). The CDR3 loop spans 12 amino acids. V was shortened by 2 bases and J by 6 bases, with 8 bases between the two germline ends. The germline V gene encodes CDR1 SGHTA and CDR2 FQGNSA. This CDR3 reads CASSLQGGEQYF. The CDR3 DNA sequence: TGTGCCAGCAGCTTACAGGGGGGCGAGCAGTACTTC.

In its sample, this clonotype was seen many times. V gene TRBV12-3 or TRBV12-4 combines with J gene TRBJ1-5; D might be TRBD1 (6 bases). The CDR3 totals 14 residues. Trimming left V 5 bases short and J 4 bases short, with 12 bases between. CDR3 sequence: CASSPSGQNQPQHF. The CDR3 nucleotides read TGTGCCAGCAGTCCCTCCGGACAGAATCAGCCCCAGCATTTT.